These 17 T cell receptor beta chains originate from one sample sequenced in a study of PD-1 blockade in classical Hodgkin lymphoma. The data were produced by immunoSEQ multiplex PCR, yet TCRdb's version contains in-frame clones alone and is incomplete. The sample yields 28,000 or so clones, about four fifths seen once. Time point in this sample: cycle 4 day 1 (C4D1), after more than five weeks of nivolumab. Relapse after autologous stem cell transplantation occurred in every patient, and brentuximab vedotin exposure varied. Sequencing used peripheral blood mononuclear cells (PBMCs), obtained before the fourth cycle of nivolumab. These receptors all come from a human donor with classical Hodgkin lymphoma.

This clone has a single count. The identical CDR3 is also encoded by other nucleotide sequences in the sample. The chain uses TRBV5-4 and TRBJ2-5; TRBD2 matches at 7 bases. Germline trimming cut 7 bases from V and 5 bases from J; bases unmatched to any gene: 2. Germline V gene sequence: CDR1 SGHNT, CDR2 YYREEE (reference sequence). The CDR3 spans 11 residues. CDR3 protein: CASWGGETQYF. DNA of the CDR3: TGTGCCAGCTGGGGGGGGGAGACCCAGTACTTC.

This sequence joins TRBV6-5 and TRBJ2-2; D not certain. The CDR3 consists of 13 residues. V was clipped by 3 bases and J by 1 base, with 3 bases between them. Germline loops: CDR1 MNHEY, CDR2 SVGAGI. CDR3 DNA: TGTGCCAGCAGTTATTTGAACACCGGGGAGCTGTTTTTT. Amino acids: CASSYLNTGELFF.

This clone was detected once. The chain recombines TRBV5-6 with TRBJ2-3; D gene uncertain. This CDR3 has 14 residues. Germline loops: CDR1 SGHDT, CDR2 YYEEEE. V was trimmed by 1 base and J by 10 bases, leaving 16 bases between them. The CDR3 nucleotides read TGTGCCAGCAGCTTGAGCACGGTCTTTGCCCCGCAGTATTTT. It encodes CASSLSTVFAPQYF.

The chain has TRBV5-6 and TRBJ2-7; maybe TRBD2 (5 bases). The CDR3 totals 14 residues. V lost 4 bases and J lost 4, with 15 bases in between. CDR1 and CDR2 from the germline V gene are SGHDT and YYEEEE. The CDR3 DNA reads as TGTGCCAGCAGCGTCTGGAGGCGGCAATACGAGCAGTACTTC. Translating it yields CASSVWRRQYEQYF.

The V and J genes are TRBV6-5 and TRBJ1-2; D ambiguous. CDR1 MNHEY and CDR2 SVGAGI come from the germline V gene. The V and J ends lost 0 bases and 8 bases respectively, with 16 bases between them. CDR3 length: 15 amino acids. The CDR3 region is CASSYSIRGAGGYTF. For the CDR3, the DNA is TGTGCCAGCAGTTACTCGATCCGGGGAGCTGGGGGCTACACCTTC.

Written as DNA, the CDR3 is TGTGCCAGCAGTTTATCAGGGTACCAAGAGACCCAGTACTTC. It translates to CASSLSGYQETQYF. This chain connects TRBV28 to TRBJ2-5; weak D call: TRBD1 (5 bases). This CDR3 region has 14 residues. V was pared by 1 base and J by 0 bases, with 6 bases between. The germline CDR1 and CDR2 sequences are MDHEN and SYDVKM.

This clone has just a few counts. The chain is built from TRBV5-4 and TRBJ1-1; D not certain. Germline CDR1 and CDR2: SGHNT and YYREEE (reference sequence). Trimming stripped 4 bases from V and 1 base from J, with 11 bases between. This CDR3 has 14 residues. Here the CDR3 DNA reads TGTGCCAGCAGCGGCAGCCGGGGGAACACTGAAGCTTTCTTT. Its protein is CASSGSRGNTEAFF.

This chain joins TRBV6-1 and TRBJ2-1; D is ambiguous. The CDR3 is made up of 11 amino acids. Trimming shortened V by 4 bases and J by 7 bases, and 5 bases separated the two germline ends. CDR1 MNHNS and CDR2 SASEGT come from the germline V gene. This CDR3 is CASSVTNEQFF. CDR3 DNA: TGTGCCAGCAGTGTGACAAATGAGCAGTTCTTC.

This clone was counted a few times. The chain links TRBV6-1 to TRBJ2-7, with D possibly being TRBD2 (5 bases). The germline V and J ends were trimmed by 6 bases and 4 bases, with 13 bases remaining between them. Germline values: CDR1 MNHNS, CDR2 SASEGT. The length of the CDR3 is 13 residues. The CDR3 DNA reads TGTGCCAGCAGGGACTGGGTGATGTACGAGCAGTACTTC. Its protein is CASRDWVMYEQYF.

The V and J genes are TRBV5-1 and TRBJ2-5, with D perhaps matching TRBD1 (5 bases). Trimming shortened V by 3 bases and J by 1 base, and 16 bases separated the two germline ends. The CDR3 contains 16 residues. Per the germline V gene, CDR1 is SGHRS and CDR2 is YFSETQ. CDR3: CASSSPIRQPQETQYF. Written as DNA, the CDR3 is TGCGCCAGCAGCTCCCCCATACGACAGCCCCAAGAGACCCAGTACTTC. Full variable domain (remainder filled in from reference TRBV5-1 and TRBJ2-5): KAGVTQTPRYLIKTRGQQVTLSCSPISGHRSVSWYQQTPGQGLQFLFEYFSETQRNKGNFPGRFSGRQFSNSRSEMNVSTLELGDSALYLCASSSPIRQPQETQYFGPGTRLLVL.

This rearrangement joins TRBV5-1 to TRBJ2-5, with D perhaps TRBD2 (6 bases). The DNA end lines up better with TRBJ2-7; the J call may be wrong. The CDR3 loop spans 13 amino acids. Germline loops: CDR1 SGHRS, CDR2 YFSETQ. The DNA for the CDR3 is TGCGCCAGCAGCTTGGGGGAGGCCCACGAGCAGTACTTC. Amino acid sequence: CASSLGEAHEQYF.

The chain uses TRBV18 and TRBJ2-5; 7 bases line up with TRBD1. The length of the CDR3 is 14 residues. Germline V gene data show CDR1 as KGHSH and CDR2 as LQKENI. Trimming took 3 bases from V and 3 from J; bases not matched to a gene: 4. The CDR3 coding sequence is TGTGCCAGCTCACCCTTGGGACAGAAAGAGACCCAGTACTTC. Translated: CASSPLGQKETQYF.

This clone was seen more than once but under ten times. The chain couples TRBV15 to TRBJ2-1, with D unclear. V was cut by 1 base and J by 6 bases, with 7 bases left in between. Germline CDR1 is LNHNV and CDR2 is YYDKDF (reference sequence). The CDR3 loop spans 13 amino acids. DNA for the CDR3: TGTGCCACCAGCAGAGGGATGGGCAATGAGCAGTTCTTC. Translation: CATSRGMGNEQFF.

V usage is TRBV6-6 and J usage is TRBJ2-7; 11 positions agree with TRBD1. The CDR3 has 12 amino acids. Germline V CDR1 and CDR2: MNHNY, SVGAGI (reference sequence). The V gene end was trimmed by 8 bases and the J gene end by 7 bases; junction bases not matched to a gene: 4. The CDR3 nucleotides read TGTGCCAGCGGACAGGGGGCGGGTGAGCAGTACTTC. This encodes CASGQGAGEQYF.

As concerns this clone: One end of the junction does not line up with germline, which may come from a read error. This chain links TRBV7-7 with TRBJ2-5, with 10 nucleotides matching TRBD1. The CDR3 totals 15 residues. Germline CDR1 SSHAT, CDR2 FNYEAQ (reference sequence). The CDR3 DNA follows: TGTGCTAGCAGCCTTAGACAGGGGGCTTTAGAGACCCAGTACTTC. It specifies CASSLRQGALETQYF.

The V call is TRBV5-1, the J call TRBJ2-7; D assignment may be TRBD1 or TRBD2 (7 bases each). The CDR3 has 14 amino acids. V gave up 4 bases and J gave up 4 bases, with 15 bases separating them. The V gene's germline CDR1 is SGHRS and CDR2 YFSETQ. CDR3 region: CASSKRQGGYEQYF. In nucleotides, the CDR3 is TGCGCCAGCAGCAAAAGACAGGGAGGGTACGAGCAGTACTTC.

The chain has TRBV6-5 and TRBJ2-2; D is tentatively TRBD1 or TRBD2 (5 bases each). The CDR3 is 16 residues long. From germline, CDR1 is MNHEY and CDR2 SVGAGI. V lost 4 bases and J 6 bases, leaving 18 bases between the germline ends. CDR3 loop: CASSSGTSRQAGELFF. CDR3 DNA: TGTGCCAGCAGTTCCGGGACCTCCAGGCAAGCCGGGGAGCTGTTTTTT.